These 12 T cell receptor beta chains were all obtained from the same sample, sequenced in a study of blood T cell repertoires in COVID-19. Profiled with immunoSEQ multiplex PCR; TCRdb holds only in-frame clones, not every one. Among under 250,000 clones listed, 83% were seen once. The sequencing input was PBMCs or T cells enriched from blood (not recorded which). These receptors all stem from a woman between 50 and 59 years old who had been exposed to COVID-19.

The chain carries TRBV30 and TRBJ1-1; possible D gene TRBD1, 5 bases. Germline CDR1 GTSNPN, CDR2 SVGIG (reference sequence). V dropped 5 bases and J dropped 4 bases, with 11 bases sitting between them. The CDR3 covers 12 residues. This CDR3 reads CAWGGAGTEAFF. The CDR3 nucleotides read TGTGCCTGGGGTGGGGCAGGCACTGAAGCTTTCTTT.

This chain links TRBV12-3 or TRBV12-4 with TRBJ1-1; tentative D call: TRBD1 (5 bases). The CDR3 is 12 amino acids. The ends were cut back, 2 bases at V and 7 bases at J, with 8 bases in the middle. This CDR3 is CASSLSGREAFF. CDR3 sequence (DNA): TGTGCCAGCAGTTTATCAGGGCGTGAAGCTTTCTTT.

CDR3: CASSLGQTDNSPLHF. The CDR3 bases are TGTGCCAGCAGCCTCGGACAGACAGATAATTCACCCCTCCACTTT. V usage is TRBV5-4 and J usage is TRBJ1-6, with D possibly TRBD1 on 6 matching bases. The V gene's germline CDR1 is SGHNT and CDR2 YYREEE (reference sequence). Trimming stripped 4 bases from V and 5 bases from J, with 13 bases between. The CDR3 has 15 residues.

The CDR3 DNA reads TGCAGTGCTAGTAGCGGGAACACTGAAGCTTTCTTT. Amino acids: CSASSGNTEAFF. This chain connects TRBV20-1 to TRBJ1-1, with no clear D. The V and J ends lost 3 bases and 1 base respectively, with 6 bases between them. Germline V gene sequence: CDR1 DFQATT, CDR2 SNEGSKA (reference sequence). CDR3 length: 12 amino acids.

V gene TRBV19 combines with J gene TRBJ1-5; 7 bases are a match to TRBD1. The CDR3 length is 17 residues. Trimming at V came to 3 bases and at J to 0 bases, leaving 8 bases not matched to a gene. Germline-derived CDR1 and CDR2 are LNHDA and SQIVND (reference sequence). The DNA of the CDR3 is TGTGCCAGTAGTATTCAAGGGACAGCAAATAGCAATCAGCCCCAGCATTTT. Protein: CASSIQGTANSNQPQHF.

The V and J genes are TRBV3-1 (or the pseudogene TRBV3-2) and TRBJ1-2; no clear D gene. With 5 bases removed from V and 7 bases from J, the gap between germline ends came to 11 bases. CDR3 length equals 12 residues. Germline V gives CDR1 LGHDT, CDR2 YNNKEL (reference sequence). The CDR3 loop reads CASSSGGPGYTF. CDR3 DNA: TGTGCCAGCAGCTCAGGAGGCCCTGGCTACACCTTC.

The rearrangement links TRBV18 to TRBJ2-7, with TRBD1 matching over 10 bases. The CDR3 extends over 14 amino acids. Germline loops: CDR1 KGHSH, CDR2 LQKENI. Trimming at V came to 4 bases and at J to 5 bases, leaving 5 bases not matched to a gene. This chain's CDR3 is CASSRTGTGDEQYF. DNA for the CDR3: TGTGCCAGCTCACGGACCGGGACAGGGGACGAGCAGTACTTC.

This clone was observed a few times. This chain uses TRBV12-3 or TRBV12-4 with TRBJ1-2; the D is unclear. The V and J ends lost 1 base and 8 bases respectively, with 8 bases between them. The CDR3 has 12 amino acids. CDR3 loop: CASSLDSQGYTF. CDR3 DNA: TGTGCCAGCAGTTTAGACAGCCAAGGCTACACCTTC.

This clone was observed a handful of times. The CDR3 reads CASSQGLTSGAEAFF. The CDR3 DNA reads as TGTGCCAGCAGCCAGGGTCTGACCTCGGGGGCTGAAGCTTTCTTT. This chain joins TRBV3-1 (or the pseudogene TRBV3-2) and TRBJ1-1; D might be TRBD1 (5 bases). Germline V CDR1 and CDR2: LGHDT, YNNKEL (reference sequence). Trimming stripped 3 bases from V and 6 bases from J, with 17 bases between. CDR3 length equals 15 residues.

The V gene is TRBV6-1, the J gene TRBJ1-2; TRBD1 might be the D (5 bases). Between the trimmed V and J ends, which lost 1 base and 7 bases, there was a span of 10 bases. The CDR3 spans 13 residues. Germline V CDR1 and CDR2: MNHNS, SASEGT. Here the CDR3 reads CASSEGQTGGYTF. In DNA form, the CDR3 reads TGTGCCAGCAGTGAAGGACAGACCGGTGGCTACACCTTC.

V is TRBV21-1 and J is TRBJ1-1; the DNA was not used to check the table's D call, TRBD1. TRBV21-1 is designated a pseudogene. The CDR3 covers 21 residues. The DNA for the CDR3 is TGTGCCAGCAGCAAAGCGCTAGGGACAGGGGCCGCCGTTACGCCGAACACTGAAGCTTTCTTT. The encoded protein is CASSKALGTGAAVTPNTEAFF.

This clone was seen a few times. This chain links TRBV12-3 or TRBV12-4 with TRBJ1-1; D remains unclear. V shed 6 bases and J shed 1 base, with 9 bases lying between them. The CDR3 has 13 amino acids. For the CDR3, the DNA is TGTGCCAGCAGACATACAGAGAACACTGAAGCTTTCTTT. The encoded protein is CASRHTENTEAFF.